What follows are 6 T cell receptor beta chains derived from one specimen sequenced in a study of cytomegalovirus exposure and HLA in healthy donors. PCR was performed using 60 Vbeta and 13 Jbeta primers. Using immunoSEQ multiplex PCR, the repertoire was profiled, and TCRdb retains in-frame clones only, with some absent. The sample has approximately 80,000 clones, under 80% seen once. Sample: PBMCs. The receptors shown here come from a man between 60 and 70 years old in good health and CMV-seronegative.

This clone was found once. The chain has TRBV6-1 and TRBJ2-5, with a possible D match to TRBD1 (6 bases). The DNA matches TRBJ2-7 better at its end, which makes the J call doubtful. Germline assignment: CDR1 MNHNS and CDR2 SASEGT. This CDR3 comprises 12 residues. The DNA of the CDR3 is TGTGCCAGCAGTCAGCAGGGGTACGAGCAGTACTTC. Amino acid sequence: CASSQQGYEQYF.

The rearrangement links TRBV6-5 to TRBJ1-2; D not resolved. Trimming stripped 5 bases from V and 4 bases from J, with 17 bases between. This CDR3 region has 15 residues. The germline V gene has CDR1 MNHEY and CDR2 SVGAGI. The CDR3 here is CASSLRVPGIYGYTF. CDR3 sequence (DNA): TGTGCCAGCAGTCTCCGTGTGCCGGGGATCTATGGCTACACCTTC.

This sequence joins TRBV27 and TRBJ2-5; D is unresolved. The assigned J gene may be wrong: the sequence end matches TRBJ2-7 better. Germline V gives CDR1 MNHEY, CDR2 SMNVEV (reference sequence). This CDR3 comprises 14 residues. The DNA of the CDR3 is TGTGCCAGCAGTCCGAAGAGTGAAGCCTACGAGCAGTACTTC. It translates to CASSPKSEAYEQYF.

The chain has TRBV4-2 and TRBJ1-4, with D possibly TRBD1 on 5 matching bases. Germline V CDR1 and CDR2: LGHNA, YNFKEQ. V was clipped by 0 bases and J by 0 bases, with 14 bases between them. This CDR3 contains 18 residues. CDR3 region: CASSQDGAGATTNEKLFF. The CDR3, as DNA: TGTGCCAGCAGCCAAGATGGGGCCGGAGCTACAACTAATGAAAAACTGTTTTTT.

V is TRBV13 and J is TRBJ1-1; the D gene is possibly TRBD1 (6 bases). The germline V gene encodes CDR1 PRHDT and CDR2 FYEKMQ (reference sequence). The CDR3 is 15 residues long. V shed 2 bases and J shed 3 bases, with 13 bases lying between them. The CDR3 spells CASSLTGLRDTEAFF. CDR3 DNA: TGTGCCAGCAGCTTAACAGGGTTGCGGGACACTGAAGCTTTCTTT. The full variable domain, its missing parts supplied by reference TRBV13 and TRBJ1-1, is AAGVIQSPRHLIKEKRETATLKCYPIPRHDTVYWYQQGPGQDPQFLISFYEKMQSDKGSIPDRFSAQQFSDYHSELNMSSLELGDSALYFCASSLTGLRDTEAFFGQGTRLTVV.

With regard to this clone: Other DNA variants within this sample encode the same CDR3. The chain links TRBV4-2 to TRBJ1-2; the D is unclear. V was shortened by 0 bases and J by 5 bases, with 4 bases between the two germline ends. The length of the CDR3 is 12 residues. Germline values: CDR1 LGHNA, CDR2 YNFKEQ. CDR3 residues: CASSQDSYGYTF. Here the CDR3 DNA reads TGTGCCAGCAGCCAAGATTCTTATGGCTACACCTTC.